These T cell receptor beta chains were read from a single sample in a study of cytotoxic CD8 clonotypes in ibrutinib-treated CLL. Only in-frame clones appear in the TCRdb table, and some are missing; sequencing was by immunoSEQ multiplex PCR. The table has under 150,000 clones, about 85% seen once. Sequencing was performed on PBMCs, taken after 24 months of ibrutinib treatment. These receptors all come from a human donor with chronic lymphocytic leukemia. CDR3s include the opening cysteine and the closing phenylalanine or tryptophan.

CDR3: CASSQTSVGTQYF
J: TRBJ2-5
V: TRBV9

CDR3: CASSLATGGGTTDTQYF
J: TRBJ2-3
V: TRBV7-6

CDR3: CASSLRGVQDVQPQHF
J: TRBJ1-5
V: TRBV13

CDR3: CASSLWQENYGYTF
J: TRBJ1-2
V: TRBV28

CDR3: CASSARRGGNTIYF
J: TRBJ1-3
V: TRBV11-2

CDR3: CASSDGTTEAFF
J: TRBJ1-1
V: TRBV11-3

CDR3: CSVDRGTGGLYGYTF
J: TRBJ1-2
V: TRBV29-1

CDR3: CASSQGPRQYF
J: TRBJ2-7
V: TRBV6-5

CDR3: CAISRPLNTGELFF
J: TRBJ2-2
V: TRBV10-3

CDR3: CAWSVGGSGANVLTF
J: TRBJ2-6
V: TRBV30

CDR3: CASSSGTRAFF
J: TRBJ1-1
V: TRBV28

CDR3: CASSYSDEQYF
J: TRBJ2-7
V: TRBV6-6

CDR3: CASGRGYEQYF
J: TRBJ2-7
V: TRBV7-8

CDR3: CASSLDGGWGKNIQYF
J: TRBJ2-4
V: TRBV28

CDR3: CASSVVLGAILNTEAFF
J: TRBJ1-1
V: TRBV5-5

CDR3: CASSIESWGNTEAFF
J: TRBJ1-1
V: TRBV19

CDR3: CASSLVQGGVGNQPQHF
J: TRBJ1-5
V: TRBV5-5

CDR3: CASANRDRGTYEQYF
J: TRBJ2-7
V: TRBV6-5

CDR3: CASSPTGRGYTGELFF
J: TRBJ2-2
V: TRBV7-8

CDR3: CAISETRGGKDTGELFF
J: TRBJ2-2
V: TRBV10-3

CDR3: CASSTGSSYNEQFF
J: TRBJ2-1
V: TRBV2

CDR3: CASSSGQGPIPFYEQYF
J: TRBJ2-7
V: TRBV5-4